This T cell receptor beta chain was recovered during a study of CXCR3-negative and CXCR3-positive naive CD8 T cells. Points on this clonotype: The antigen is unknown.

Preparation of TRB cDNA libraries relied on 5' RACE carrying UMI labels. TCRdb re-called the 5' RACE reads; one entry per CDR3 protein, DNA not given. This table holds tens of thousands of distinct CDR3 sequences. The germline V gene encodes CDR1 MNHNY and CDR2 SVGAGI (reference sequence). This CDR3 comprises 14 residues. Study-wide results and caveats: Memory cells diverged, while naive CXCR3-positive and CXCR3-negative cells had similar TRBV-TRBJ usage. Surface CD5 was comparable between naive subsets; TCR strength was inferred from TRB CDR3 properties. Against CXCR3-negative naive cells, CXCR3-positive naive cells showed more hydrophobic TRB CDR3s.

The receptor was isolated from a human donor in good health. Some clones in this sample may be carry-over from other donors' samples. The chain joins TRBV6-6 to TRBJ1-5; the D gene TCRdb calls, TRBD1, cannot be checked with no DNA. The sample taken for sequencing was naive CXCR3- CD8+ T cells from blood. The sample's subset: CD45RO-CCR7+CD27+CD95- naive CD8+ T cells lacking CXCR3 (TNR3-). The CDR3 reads CASSPDGPGQPQHF.